Listed here is a single T cell receptor beta chain. Its target is unknown. The data derive from a study of beta chain features in type 1 diabetes. As every portion of the isolated RNA was reverse transcribed, the sequencing read expressed TCRB transcripts. TCRdb keeps only in-frame clones here, not all; method: immunoSEQ multiplex PCR. Of 300,000 to 450,000 clones detected, around 10% appear once; the ten largest clones hold approximately 0.55%. The length of the CDR3 is 13 residues. Germline CDR1 reads SGHTA; CDR2 reads FQGNSA. Trimming stripped 4 bases from V and 7 bases from J, with 11 bases between. Roughly 110 mL of blood, on average, came from one heparinised draw per donor. The purity of all sorted populations exceeded 95%. Study-level findings and limits: Patients with type 1 diabetes showed fewer VDJ junction insertions and more deletions. All four CD4+ subsets from Type 1 diabetes patients carried moderately but significantly shorter TCRB CDR3s.

The sequence was collected from a man aged 25-45 years with type 1 diabetes. The chain combines TRBV7-2 with TRBJ1-5; D is ambiguous. Material for sequencing was central memory CD4+ T cells from blood. This CDR3 reads CASSWPGGQPQHF. DNA of the CDR3: TGTGCCAGCAGCTGGCCAGGCGGCCAGCCCCAGCATTTT.